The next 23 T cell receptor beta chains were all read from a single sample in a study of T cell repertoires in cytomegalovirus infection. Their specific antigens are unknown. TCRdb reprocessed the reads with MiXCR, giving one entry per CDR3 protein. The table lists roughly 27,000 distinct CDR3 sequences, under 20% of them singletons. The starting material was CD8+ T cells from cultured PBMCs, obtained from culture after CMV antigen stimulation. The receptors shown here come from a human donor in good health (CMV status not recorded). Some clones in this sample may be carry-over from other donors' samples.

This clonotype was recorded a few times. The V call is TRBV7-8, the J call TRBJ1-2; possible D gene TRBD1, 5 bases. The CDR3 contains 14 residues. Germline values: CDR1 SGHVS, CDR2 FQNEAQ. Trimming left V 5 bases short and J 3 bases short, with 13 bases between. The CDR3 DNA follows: TGTGCCAGCAGCCGTCTGGGGGGGGACTATGGCTACACCTTC. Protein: CASSRLGGDYGYTF.

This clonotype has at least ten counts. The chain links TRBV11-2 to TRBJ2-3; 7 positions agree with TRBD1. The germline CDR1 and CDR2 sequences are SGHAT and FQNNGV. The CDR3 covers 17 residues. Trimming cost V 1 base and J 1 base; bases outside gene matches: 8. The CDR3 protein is CASSLAGRGGRTDTQYF. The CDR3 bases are TGTGCCAGCAGCTTAGCCGGCAGAGGGGGCCGCACAGATACGCAGTATTTT.

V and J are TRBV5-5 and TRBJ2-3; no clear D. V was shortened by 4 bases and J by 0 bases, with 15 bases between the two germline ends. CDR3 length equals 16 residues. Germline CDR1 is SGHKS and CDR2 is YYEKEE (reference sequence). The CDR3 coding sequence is TGTGCCAGCAGCCTACCCCACGCGGCTAGCACAGATACGCAGTATTTT. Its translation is CASSLPHAASTDTQYF.

CDR3 residues: CASSQTGTSSYNEQFF. The CDR3 DNA is TGTGCCAGCAGCCAGACCGGGACATCCTCCTACAATGAGCAGTTCTTC. The V call is TRBV14, the J call TRBJ2-1, with TRBD1 as a possible D gene (6 bases). The CDR3 is 16 amino acids. Trimming shortened V by 3 bases and J by 0 bases, and 12 bases separated the two germline ends. CDR1 is SGHDN and CDR2 is FVKESK in the germline V gene.

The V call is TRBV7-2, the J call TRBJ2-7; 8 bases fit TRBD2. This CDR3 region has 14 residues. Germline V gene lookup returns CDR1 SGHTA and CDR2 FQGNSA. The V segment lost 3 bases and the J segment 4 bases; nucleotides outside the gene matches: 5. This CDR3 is CASSLTTSGYEQYF. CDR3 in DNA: TGTGCCAGCAGCTTGACTACTAGCGGTTACGAGCAGTACTTC.

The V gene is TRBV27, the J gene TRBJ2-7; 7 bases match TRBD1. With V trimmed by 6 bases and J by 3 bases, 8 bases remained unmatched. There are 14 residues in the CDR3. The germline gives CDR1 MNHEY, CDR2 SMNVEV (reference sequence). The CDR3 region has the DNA TGTGCCAGCAGCCTTACGGGGACAGTCTACGAGCAGTACTTC. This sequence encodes CASSLTGTVYEQYF.

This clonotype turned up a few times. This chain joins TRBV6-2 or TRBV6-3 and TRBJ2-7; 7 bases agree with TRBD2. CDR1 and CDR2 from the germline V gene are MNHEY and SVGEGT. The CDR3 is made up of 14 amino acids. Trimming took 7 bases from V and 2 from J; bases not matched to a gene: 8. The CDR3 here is CASNPTSSPYEQYF. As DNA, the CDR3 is TGTGCCAGCAACCCGACTAGCAGCCCCTACGAGCAGTACTTC.

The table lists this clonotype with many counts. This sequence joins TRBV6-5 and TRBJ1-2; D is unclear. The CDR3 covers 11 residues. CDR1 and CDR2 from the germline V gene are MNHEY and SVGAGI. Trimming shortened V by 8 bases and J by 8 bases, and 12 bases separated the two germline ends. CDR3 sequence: CASGELWGYTF. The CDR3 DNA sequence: TGTGCCAGCGGCGAACTCTGGGGCTACACCTTC.

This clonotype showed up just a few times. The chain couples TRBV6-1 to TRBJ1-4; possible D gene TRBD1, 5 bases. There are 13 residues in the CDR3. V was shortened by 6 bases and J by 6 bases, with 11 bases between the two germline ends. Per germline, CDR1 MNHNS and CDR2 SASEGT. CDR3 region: CASRRRGDEKLFF. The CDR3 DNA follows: TGTGCCAGCAGACGACGGGGGGATGAAAAACTGTTTTTT.

The CDR3 protein is CASSFSSGVKNIQYF. The CDR3 DNA follows: TGTGCCAGCAGCTTTAGTAGTGGGGTCAAAAACATTCAGTACTTC. This chain connects TRBV7-2 to TRBJ2-4, with D hard to call. Trimming pared 3 bases from V and 3 bases from J, leaving 12 bases between. This CDR3 spans 15 amino acids. Germline loops: CDR1 SGHTA, CDR2 FQGNSA.

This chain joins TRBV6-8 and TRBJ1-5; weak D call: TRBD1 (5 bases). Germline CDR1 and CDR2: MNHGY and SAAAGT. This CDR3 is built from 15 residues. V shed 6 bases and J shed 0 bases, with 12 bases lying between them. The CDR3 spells CASSRDVNSNQPQHF. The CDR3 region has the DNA TGTGCCAGCAGCCGGGACGTTAATAGCAATCAGCCCCAGCATTTT.

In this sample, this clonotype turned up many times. The CDR3 spells CASSIQGATEAFF. The DNA of the CDR3 is TGTGCCAGCAGCATACAGGGGGCGACTGAAGCTTTCTTT. The chain joins TRBV6-5 to TRBJ1-1; TRBD1 matches 9 bases. Germline lookup yields CDR1 MNHEY and CDR2 SVGAGI. With 6 bases clipped from V and 5 bases from J, the junction kept 4 bases outside the gene matches. The length of the CDR3 is 13 residues.

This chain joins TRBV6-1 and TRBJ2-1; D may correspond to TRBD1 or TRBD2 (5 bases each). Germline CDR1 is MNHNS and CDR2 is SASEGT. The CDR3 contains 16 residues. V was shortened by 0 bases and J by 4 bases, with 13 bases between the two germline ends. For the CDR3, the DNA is TGTGCCAGCAGTGAAGCTCCCTGGGACCGGTACAATGAGCAGTTCTTC. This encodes CASSEAPWDRYNEQFF.

The CDR3 spells CASSLRDESYNEQFF. CDR3 DNA: TGTGCCAGCAGCTTACGGGATGAGTCCTACAATGAGCAGTTCTTC. V and J are TRBV7-2 and TRBJ2-1; D is possibly TRBD2 (5 bases). This CDR3 region has 15 residues. Trimming took 2 bases from V and 1 from J, leaving 9 bases between them. Germline CDR1 SGHTA, CDR2 FQGNSA. The complete variable domain, with remaining parts taken from reference TRBV7-2 and TRBJ2-1, reads GAGVSQSPSNKVTEKGKDVELRCDPISGHTALYWYRQSLGQGLEFLIYFQGNSAPDKSGLPSDRFSAERTGGSVSTLTIQRTQQEDSAVYLCASSLRDESYNEQFFGPGTRLTVL.

The CDR3 sequence is CASRTDAENEQFF. CDR3 DNA sequence: TGTGCCAGCAGAACGGACGCGGAGAATGAGCAGTTCTTC. The chain has TRBV25-1 and TRBJ2-1; D is uncertain. Germline CDR1 is MGHDK and CDR2 is SYGVNS. The CDR3 is made up of 13 amino acids. The V and J ends lost 6 bases and 7 bases respectively, with 13 bases between them.

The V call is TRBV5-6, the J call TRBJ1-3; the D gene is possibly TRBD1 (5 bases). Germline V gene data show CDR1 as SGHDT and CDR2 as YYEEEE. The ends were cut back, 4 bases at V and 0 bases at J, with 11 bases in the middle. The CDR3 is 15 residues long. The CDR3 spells CASSARDHSGNTIYF. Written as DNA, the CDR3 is TGTGCCAGCAGCGCCCGGGACCACTCTGGAAACACCATATATTTT.

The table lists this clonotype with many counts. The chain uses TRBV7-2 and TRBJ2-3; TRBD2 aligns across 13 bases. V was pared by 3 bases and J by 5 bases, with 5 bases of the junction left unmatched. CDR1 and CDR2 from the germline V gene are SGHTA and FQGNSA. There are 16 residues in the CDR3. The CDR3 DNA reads TGTGCCAGCAGCTTGGGGGGACTAGCGGGAATAGATACGCAGTATTTT. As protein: CASSLGGLAGIDTQYF.

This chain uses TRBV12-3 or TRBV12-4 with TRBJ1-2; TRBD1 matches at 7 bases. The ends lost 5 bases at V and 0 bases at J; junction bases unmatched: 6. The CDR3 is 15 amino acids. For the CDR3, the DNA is TGTGCCAGCAGTGCCTCGGGACAGCCTAACTATGGCTACACCTTC. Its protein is CASSASGQPNYGYTF.

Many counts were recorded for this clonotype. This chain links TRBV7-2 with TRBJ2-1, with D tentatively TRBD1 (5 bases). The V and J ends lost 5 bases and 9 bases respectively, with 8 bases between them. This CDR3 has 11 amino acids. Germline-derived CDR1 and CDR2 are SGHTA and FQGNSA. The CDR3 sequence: CASSQGAEQFF. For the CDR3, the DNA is TGTGCCAGCAGCCAAGGGGCTGAGCAGTTCTTC. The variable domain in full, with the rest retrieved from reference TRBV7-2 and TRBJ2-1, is GAGVSQSPSNKVTEKGKDVELRCDPISGHTALYWYRQSLGQGLEFLIYFQGNSAPDKSGLPSDRFSAERTGGSVSTLTIQRTQQEDSAVYLCASSQGAEQFFGPGTRLTVL.

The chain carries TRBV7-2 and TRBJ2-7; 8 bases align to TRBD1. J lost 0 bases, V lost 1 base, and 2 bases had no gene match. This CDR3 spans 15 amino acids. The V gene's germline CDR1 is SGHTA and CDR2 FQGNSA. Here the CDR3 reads CASSLGTGSSYEQYF. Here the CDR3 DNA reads TGTGCCAGCAGCTTAGGGACAGGGAGCTCCTACGAGCAGTACTTC.

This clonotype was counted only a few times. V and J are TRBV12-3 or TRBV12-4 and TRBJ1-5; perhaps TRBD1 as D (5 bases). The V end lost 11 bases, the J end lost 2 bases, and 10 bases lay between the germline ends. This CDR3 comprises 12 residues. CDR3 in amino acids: CAEGIGNQPQHF. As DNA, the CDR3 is TGTGCCGAGGGGATTGGCAATCAGCCCCAGCATTTT.

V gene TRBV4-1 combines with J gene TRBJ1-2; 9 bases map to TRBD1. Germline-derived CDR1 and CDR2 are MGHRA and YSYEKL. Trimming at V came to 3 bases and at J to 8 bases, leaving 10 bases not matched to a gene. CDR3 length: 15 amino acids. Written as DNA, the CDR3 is TGCGCCAGCAGCCACCCCACCGGGACAGGGAGGGGCTACACCTTC. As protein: CASSHPTGTGRGYTF.

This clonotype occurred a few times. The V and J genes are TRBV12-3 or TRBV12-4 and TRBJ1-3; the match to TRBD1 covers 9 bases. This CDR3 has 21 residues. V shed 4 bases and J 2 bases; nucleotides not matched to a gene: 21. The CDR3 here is CASSSRNRGRGGRVTGNTIYF. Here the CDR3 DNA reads TGTGCCAGCAGTTCCCGAAACAGGGGGCGCGGCGGGAGAGTGACTGGAAACACCATATATTTT.